A selection of T cell receptor beta chains follows, all from one sample in a study of cytomegalovirus exposure and HLA in healthy donors. Here immunoSEQ multiplex PCR was the method, and the copy in TCRdb shows in-frame clones only, minus some. The data include around 150,000 clones; the top ten clones carry roughly 3%. Sample: PBMCs. Source of these receptors: a man between 40 and 49 years old in good health and CMV-seronegative. Both conserved end residues are part of each CDR3. The order of the fields is CDR3 protein, CDR3 DNA, V gene, J gene, D gene. D genes are given only for firm matches.

CDR3aa: CASSLARTMNTGELFF
CDR3nt: TGCGCCAGCAGCTTGGCCCGAACTATGAACACCGGGGAGCTGTTTTTT
v_gene: TRBV5-1
j_gene: TRBJ2-2
d_gene: .

CDR3aa: CASSKQGRAYNSPLHF
CDR3nt: TGTGCCAGCAGCAAACAGGGTAGGGCGTATAATTCACCCCTCCACTTT
v_gene: TRBV11-2
j_gene: TRBJ1-6
d_gene: .

CDR3aa: CASSIADMYQETQYF
CDR3nt: TGTGCCAGTAGTATTGCGGACATGTACCAAGAGACCCAGTACTTC
v_gene: TRBV19
j_gene: TRBJ2-5
d_gene: .

CDR3aa: CASSRQGAREKLFF
CDR3nt: TGTGCCAGCAGTCGACAGGGGGCGAGGGAAAAACTGTTTTTT
v_gene: TRBV6-5
j_gene: TRBJ1-4
d_gene: TRBD1

CDR3aa: CASSGDNRGEQYF
CDR3nt: TGTGCCAGCAGTGGGGACAACAGGGGCGAGCAGTACTTC
v_gene: TRBV6-1
j_gene: TRBJ2-7
d_gene: TRBD1

CDR3aa: CAISQQVEAFF
CDR3nt: TGTGCCATCAGTCAACAAGTGGAAGCTTTCTTT
v_gene: TRBV10-3
j_gene: TRBJ1-1
d_gene: .

CDR3aa: CASSSGQPGEETQYF
CDR3nt: TGCGCCAGCAGCTCTGGACAGCCAGGTGAAGAGACCCAGTACTTC
v_gene: TRBV5-1
j_gene: TRBJ2-5
d_gene: .

CDR3aa: CASSEWGGTNNEQFF
CDR3nt: TGTGCCAGCAGTGAATGGGGGGGGACTAACAATGAGCAGTTCTTC
v_gene: TRBV2
j_gene: TRBJ2-1
d_gene: TRBD2

CDR3aa: CASSQAPSRNSPLHF
CDR3nt: TGTGCCAGCAGCCAAGCGCCTAGCCGCAATTCACCCCTCCACTTT
v_gene: TRBV14
j_gene: TRBJ1-6
d_gene: .

CDR3aa: CATSRGQGNNSPLHF
CDR3nt: TGTGCCACCAGCAGAGGGCAGGGGAATAATTCACCCCTCCACTTT
v_gene: TRBV15
j_gene: TRBJ1-6
d_gene: .

CDR3aa: CASSSWTGVGEQYF
CDR3nt: TGTGCCAGCAGCTCCTGGACAGGGGTGGGCGAGCAGTACTTC
v_gene: TRBV7-9
j_gene: TRBJ2-7
d_gene: TRBD1

CDR3aa: CSAIPGTSGNEQFF
CDR3nt: TGCAGCGCGATCCCCGGGACTAGCGGCAATGAGCAGTTCTTC
v_gene: TRBV29-1
j_gene: TRBJ2-1
d_gene: TRBD2

CDR3aa: CASSSLDRPQF
CDR3nt: TGTGCCAGCAGCTCGTTAGACAGGCCCCAGTTC
v_gene: TRBV7-9
j_gene: TRBJ2-7
d_gene: .

CDR3aa: CASSYGLAGGSEQFF
CDR3nt: TGTGCCAGCAGTTACGGGCTAGCGGGGGGGAGTGAGCAGTTCTTC
v_gene: TRBV6-5
j_gene: TRBJ2-1
d_gene: TRBD2

CDR3aa: CASSEYQGGYTF
CDR3nt: TGCGCCAGCAGTGAGTACCAGGGAGGCTACACCTTC
v_gene: TRBV10-2
j_gene: TRBJ1-2
d_gene: .

CDR3aa: CAISEDRQNTEAFF
CDR3nt: TGTGCCATCAGTGAGGATCGACAGAACACTGAAGCTTTCTTT
v_gene: TRBV10-3
j_gene: TRBJ1-1
d_gene: .

CDR3aa: CASSTGTSGAETQYF
CDR3nt: TGTGCCAGCAGCACCGGGACTAGCGGGGCAGAGACCCAGTACTTC
v_gene: TRBV7-2
j_gene: TRBJ2-5
d_gene: TRBD2

CDR3aa: CASSYTGTGKGETQYF
CDR3nt: TGTGCCAGCAGCTACACCGGGACAGGGAAGGGGGAGACCCAGTACTTC
v_gene: TRBV11-2
j_gene: TRBJ2-5
d_gene: TRBD1

CDR3aa: CASRLDSTEAFF
CDR3nt: TGTGCCAGCAGGCTGGACAGTACTGAAGCTTTCTTT
v_gene: TRBV2
j_gene: TRBJ1-1
d_gene: .

CDR3aa: CASSESFTCAGRHYGYTF
CDR3nt: TGCGCCAGCAGTGAGTCGTTCACCTGCGCGGGGAGGCACTATGGCTACACCTTC
v_gene: TRBV10-1
j_gene: TRBJ1-2
d_gene: .

CDR3aa: CASSPGLRNPEAFF
CDR3nt: TGTGCCAGCAGTCCGGGACTGCGCAACCCTGAAGCTTTCTTT
v_gene: TRBV27
j_gene: TRBJ1-1
d_gene: .

CDR3aa: CASSVEHSYEQYF
CDR3nt: TGTGCCAGCAGCGTAGAACACTCCTACGAGCAGTACTTC
v_gene: TRBV9
j_gene: TRBJ2-7
d_gene: .

CDR3aa: CASSQDRADRGSGYTF
CDR3nt: TGCGCCAGCAGCCAAGATCGTGCGGACAGAGGATCTGGCTACACCTTC
v_gene: TRBV4-3
j_gene: TRBJ1-2
d_gene: .

CDR3aa: CASSDGGVYGYTF
CDR3nt: TGTGCCAGCAGTGACGGCGGCGTCTATGGCTACACCTTC
v_gene: TRBV2
j_gene: TRBJ1-2
d_gene: .

CDR3aa: CASSVTGGSGELFF
CDR3nt: TGTGCCAGCAGCGTCACTGGGGGGTCCGGGGAGCTGTTTTTT
v_gene: TRBV7-3
j_gene: TRBJ2-2
d_gene: .

CDR3aa: CASSRSGTREKLFF
CDR3nt: TGTGCCAGCAGCCGTAGCGGGACACGAGAAAAACTGTTTTTT
v_gene: TRBV7-2
j_gene: TRBJ1-4
d_gene: .

CDR3aa: CASSGDRSRSEAFF
CDR3nt: TGTGCCAGCAGTGGGGACAGGAGTCGTTCAGAAGCTTTCTTT
v_gene: TRBV5-8
j_gene: TRBJ1-1
d_gene: TRBD1

CDR3aa: CASSRGSGTDTQYF
CDR3nt: TGTGCCAGTAGCCGTGGTAGCGGCACAGATACGCAGTATTTT
v_gene: TRBV19
j_gene: TRBJ2-3
d_gene: .

CDR3aa: CASRLTQGAGEQYF
CDR3nt: TGTGCCAGCAGGCTAACACAGGGGGCTGGGGAGCAGTACTTC
v_gene: TRBV6-5
j_gene: TRBJ2-7
d_gene: TRBD1